Each of the 17 T cell receptor beta chains below was sequenced from the same sample in a study of blood T cell repertoires in COVID-19. Sequencing used immunoSEQ multiplex PCR; TCRdb keeps in-frame clones, though not all of them. The repertoire includes roughly 200,000 clones, about 87% of them detected once, and 2.5% to 3% sits in the top ten. Sequencing input: peripheral blood. These receptors were obtained from a man aged 40-49 years with active or convalescent COVID-19.

The chain carries TRBV11-2 and TRBJ1-6, with TRBD1 matching over 11 bases. The germline gives CDR1 SGHAT, CDR2 FQNNGV. This CDR3 has 15 amino acids. Trimming removed 5 bases from V and 7 bases from J; junction bases left unmatched: 4. CDR3 DNA sequence: TGTGCCAGCAGCCCCGGGACAGGGGGAAATTCACCCCTCCACTTT. It codes for CASSPGTGGNSPLHF.

This clone was detected only a few times. This rearrangement joins TRBV6-6 to TRBJ1-2; 8 nucleotides align to TRBD1. The germline V gene encodes CDR1 MNHNY and CDR2 SVGAGI (reference sequence). The CDR3 extends over 15 amino acids. The J segment lost 2 bases and the V segment lost 6 bases, leaving 8 bases of the junction unmatched. Written as DNA, the CDR3 is TGTGCCAGCAGGGGCCGAGGACAGGGCAACTATGGCTACACCTTC. Residues: CASRGRGQGNYGYTF.

This clone came up a few times. The rearrangement links TRBV7-9 to TRBJ2-1, with 10 bases lining up with TRBD1. There are 16 residues in the CDR3. Germline V gene data show CDR1 as SEHNR and CDR2 as FQNEAQ (reference sequence). V was pared by 2 bases and J by 7 bases, with 8 bases of the junction left unmatched. CDR3 in DNA: TGTGCCAGCAGCTTACCTAGGGGACAGGGGTTGAATGAGCAGTTCTTC. It yields the protein CASSLPRGQGLNEQFF.

The chain recombines TRBV28 with TRBJ2-1; TRBD2 agrees at 7 bases. After removal of 7 bases from V and 0 bases from J, the junction contained 6 bases not matched to a gene. Germline assignment: CDR1 MDHEN and CDR2 SYDVKM. CDR3 length: 15 amino acids. The CDR3: CASIGTISSYNEQFF. The CDR3 DNA sequence: TGTGCCAGCATCGGGACTATTTCCTCCTACAATGAGCAGTTCTTC.

The chain uses TRBV14 and TRBJ1-3; D is unresolved. The CDR3 covers 14 residues. The germline CDR1 and CDR2 sequences are SGHDN and FVKESK. Between the trimmed V and J ends, which lost 4 bases and 1 base, there was a span of 8 bases. The CDR3 here is CASSPQTSGNTIYF. The CDR3 region has the DNA TGTGCCAGCAGCCCACAGACATCTGGAAACACCATATATTTT.

The chain uses TRBV3-1 (or the pseudogene TRBV3-2) and TRBJ2-7; D gene uncertain. CDR1 and CDR2 from the germline V gene are LGHDT and YNNKEL (reference sequence). V was trimmed by 0 bases and J by 2 bases, leaving 5 bases between them. The CDR3 runs 13 residues. This chain's CDR3 is CASSQDYTYEQYF. DNA for the CDR3: TGTGCCAGCAGCCAAGACTATACCTACGAGCAGTACTTC.

This clone was seen at least ten times. The V gene is TRBV5-1, the J gene TRBJ1-1, with a tentative D call TRBD1 (5 bases). V was clipped by 5 bases and J by 1 base, with 12 bases between them. The CDR3 has 14 amino acids. Germline CDR1 and CDR2: SGHRS and YFSETQ. CDR3 amino acids: CASSDSISNTEAFF. CDR3 DNA sequence: TGCGCCAGCAGTGACAGCATCTCGAACACTGAAGCTTTCTTT.

This clone appeared once. The chain recombines TRBV18 with TRBJ2-3; 7 bases are shared with TRBD1. There are 14 residues in the CDR3. CDR1 is KGHSH, CDR2 LQKENI, per germline. The V gene end was trimmed by 4 bases and the J gene end by 5 bases; junction bases not matched to a gene: 6. CDR3 protein: CASSHRGSEDTQYF. The CDR3 nucleotides read TGTGCCAGCTCACACAGGGGTTCGGAAGATACGCAGTATTTT.

The chain recombines TRBV6-1 with TRBJ1-6; 9 bases align to TRBD1. The germline V gene has CDR1 MNHNS and CDR2 SASEGT. V gave up 1 base and J gave up 9 bases; unmatched junction bases: 10. The CDR3 has 17 amino acids. CDR3 in amino acids: CASSEVMGQGIFSPLHF. CDR3 in DNA: TGTGCCAGCAGTGAAGTCATGGGACAGGGTATATTTTCACCCCTCCACTTT.

The gene calls are TRBV19 and TRBJ1-3; D might be TRBD1 (6 bases). The CDR3 length is 14 residues. V lost 5 bases, J lost 3 bases, and 11 bases lay in between. Germline V gene lookup returns CDR1 LNHDA and CDR2 SQIVND (reference sequence). CDR3 nucleotides: TGTGCCAGTAGTCTACAGGGACGTGGAAACACCATATATTTT. This translates into CASSLQGRGNTIYF.

CDR3 DNA sequence: TGTGCCAGCAGTTACTCATCCGGGACAGGGGCAATCGGCTACACCTTC. Amino acid sequence: CASSYSSGTGAIGYTF. The chain couples TRBV6-2 or TRBV6-3 to TRBJ1-2; 10 bases fit TRBD1. V was pared by 0 bases and J by 8 bases, with 9 bases of the junction left unmatched. This CDR3 region has 16 residues. The germline V gene has CDR1 MNHEY and CDR2 SVGEGT.

V usage is TRBV7-2 and J usage is TRBJ1-2, with D possibly matching TRBD1 (5 bases). Germline V gene sequence: CDR1 SGHTA, CDR2 FQGNSA. V lost 1 base and J lost 2, with 8 bases in between. The CDR3 covers 14 residues. In DNA form, the CDR3 reads TGTGCCAGCAGCTTAGTAAAGGGGAACTATGGCTACACCTTC. Protein sequence: CASSLVKGNYGYTF. Supplemented by reference TRBV7-2 and TRBJ1-2, the full variable domain reads GAGVSQSPSNKVTEKGKDVELRCDPISGHTALYWYRQSLGQGLEFLIYFQGNSAPDKSGLPSDRFSAERTGGSVSTLTIQRTQQEDSAVYLCASSLVKGNYGYTFGSGTRLTVV.

The chain couples TRBV6-4 to TRBJ2-1; D is perhaps TRBD1 (5 bases). The V end was cut by 10 bases, the J end by 6 bases, with 19 bases between. The CDR3 has 14 residues. Germline values: CDR1 MRHNA, CDR2 SNTAGT. The CDR3 bases are TGTGCCACCTATAAGGGGCACGGTTCCAATGAGCAGTTCTTC. The encoded protein is CATYKGHGSNEQFF.

The gene calls are TRBV9 and TRBJ2-1; D possibly corresponds to TRBD2 (6 bases). Trimming removed 4 bases from V and 7 bases from J, with 18 bases in between. This CDR3 has 15 amino acids. CDR1 is SGDLS and CDR2 is YYNGEE in the germline V gene. The chain's CDR3 is CASSPRLDTTNEQFF. Written as DNA, the CDR3 is TGTGCCAGCAGCCCCCGACTAGACACTACAAATGAGCAGTTCTTC. The full variable domain, its missing parts supplied by reference TRBV9 and TRBJ2-1, is DSGVTQTPKHLITATGQRVTLRCSPRSGDLSVYWYQQSLDQGLQFLIQYYNGEERAKGNILERFSAQQFPDLHSELNLSSLELGDSALYFCASSPRLDTTNEQFFGPGTRLTVL.

This chain joins TRBV24-1 and TRBJ2-1, with D tentatively TRBD1 (5 bases). This CDR3 is built from 13 residues. Germline lookup yields CDR1 KGHDR and CDR2 SFDVKD. The V end lost 9 bases, the J end lost 4 bases, and 12 bases lay between the germline ends. CDR3 protein: CATSEPGYNEQFF. CDR3 in DNA: TGTGCCACCTCGGAACCAGGGTACAATGAGCAGTTCTTC.

The chain links TRBV6-6 to TRBJ2-7; 12 bases align to TRBD1. The CDR3 extends over 19 amino acids. The J segment lost 2 bases and the V segment lost 5 bases, leaving 16 bases of the junction unmatched. CDR1 and CDR2 (germline): MNHNY, SVGAGI (reference sequence). The CDR3 bases are TGTGCCAGCAGTCGCCTGGGGGACAGGGGGCATCCAGGTCCCTACGAGCAGTACTTC. Protein sequence: CASSRLGDRGHPGPYEQYF.

The table lists this clone with a few counts. This rearrangement joins TRBV30 to TRBJ1-6; D uncertain. Germline-derived CDR1 and CDR2 are GTSNPN and SVGIG (reference sequence). Trimming cost V 1 base and J 7 bases, with 5 bases left between them. CDR3 length: 12 amino acids. CDR3 protein: CAWSARNSPLHF. DNA of the CDR3: TGTGCCTGGAGTGCACGGAATTCACCCCTCCACTTT.